This TCR beta chain stems from a study of tissue T cells after allogeneic stem cell transplantation. Study background: Gastrointestinal graft-versus-host disease was present in all patients, each treated with several therapy lines. Study outcomes and limitations: TCR repertoires tracked anatomic similarity, regardless of disease or transplant status.

About this clone: Its specificity is not known.

Produced via immunoSEQ multiplex PCR; TCRdb's table is partial and in-frame only. The sample contains some 25,000 clones, roughly 89% of which appear only once. Germline assignment: CDR1 LNHDA and CDR2 SQIVND (reference sequence). Trimming cost V 6 bases and J 1 base, with 10 bases left between them. The CDR3 length is 14 residues. This material consisted of blood, taken before transplantation. The TCR comes from a male donor at least 60 years old who later had graft-versus-host disease after an allogeneic stem cell transplant. This chain joins TRBV19 and TRBJ1-5; no definite D call. CDR3 loop: CASSNQGSNQPQHF. The CDR3 DNA sequence: TGTGCCAGTAGCAACCAAGGGAGCAATCAGCCCCAGCATTTT. Full variable domain (rest looked up from reference TRBV19 and TRBJ1-5): DGGITQSPKYLFRKEGQNVTLSCEQNLNHDAMYWYRQDPGQGLRLIYYSQIVNDFQKGDIAEGYSVSREKKESFPLTVTSAQKNPTAFYLCASSNQGSNQPQHFGDGTRLSIL.